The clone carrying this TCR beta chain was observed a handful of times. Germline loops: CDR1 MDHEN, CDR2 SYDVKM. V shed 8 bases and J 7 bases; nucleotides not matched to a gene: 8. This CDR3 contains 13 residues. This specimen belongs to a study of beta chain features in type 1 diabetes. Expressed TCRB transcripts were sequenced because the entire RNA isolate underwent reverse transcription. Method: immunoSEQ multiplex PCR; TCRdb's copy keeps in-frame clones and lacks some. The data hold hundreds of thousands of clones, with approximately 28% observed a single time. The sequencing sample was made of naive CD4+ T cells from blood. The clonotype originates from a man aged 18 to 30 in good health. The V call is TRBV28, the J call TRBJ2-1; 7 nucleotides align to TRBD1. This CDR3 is CASDDDRANEQFF. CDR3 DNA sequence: TGTGCCAGCGATGATGACAGGGCGAATGAGCAGTTCTTC.